The rows below give T cell receptor beta chains drawn from one sample of a study of blood T cells in healthy people across ages. TCRdb used MiXCR to reprocess the 5' RACE reads, holding one entry per CDR3 protein. The repertoire consists of about 320,000 distinct CDR3 sequences, with around 27% occurring once and the leading ten covering approximately 30%. Specimen: blood. The receptors originated from a woman aged 65 to 85 in good health. Each CDR3 is given with its conserved first and last residue. Fields, in order: V gene, D gene, clone size, J gene, CDR3 DNA, CDR3 protein. The D gene is left open where the match is weak. Size values are once, few and many counts, or a class for expanded clones, and some rows have none.

TRBV4-3	-	many	TRBJ1-5	TGCGCCAGCAGCCAAGGGACGAAGGGGAGTCAGCCCCAGCATTTT	CASSQGTKGSQPQHF
TRBV10-3	-	-	TRBJ2-3	TGTGCCATCAGTGTCGGTGCGAACAGGGCGGCAGATACGCAGTATTTT	CAISVGANRAADTQYF
TRBV12-3/TRBV12-4	-	-	TRBJ2-1	TGTGCCAGCAGCCGCCTAGCAACCAATGAGCAGTTCTTC	CASSRLATNEQFF
TRBV27	-	once	TRBJ1-2	TGTGCCAGCAGTTTGAGCCAGGGAGATAGCTATGGCTACACCTTC	CASSLSQGDSYGYTF
TRBV29-1	TRBD1	once	TRBJ2-7	TGCAGCGTTGAGGGACAGACCCACGAGCAGTACTTC	CSVEGQTHEQYF
TRBV3-1	-	few	TRBJ2-7	TGTGCCAGCAGCCAAAACGGTAGGGGTAGCTCCTACGAGCAGTACTTC	CASSQNGRGSSYEQYF
TRBV7-2	-	-	TRBJ2-3	TGTGCCAGCAGCTTCAGGGTCGAAGATACGCAGTATTTT	CASSFRVEDTQYF
TRBV7-8	TRBD1	-	TRBJ2-7	TGTGCCAGCAGCTTAGTACAGGGGTTTTATTACGAGCAGTACTTC	CASSLVQGFYYEQYF
TRBV5-1	-	-	TRBJ2-1	TGCGCCAGCAGCCTCCCAGCACGGCCCGAGCAGTTCTTC	CASSLPARPEQFF
TRBV15	TRBD2	-	TRBJ2-3	TGTGCCACCAGGGACTTGGCGGGAGTGACAGATACGCAGTATTTT	CATRDLAGVTDTQYF
TRBV6-1	TRBD1	many	TRBJ2-1	TGTGCCAGCGAGGTATTACCGGGACAGGGAAACAATGAGCAGTTCTTC	CASEVLPGQGNNEQFF
TRBV24-1	-	few	TRBJ2-1	TGTGCCACCAGTGATTTGCAGGACAGCCTTGATGAGCAGTTCTTC	CATSDLQDSLDEQFF